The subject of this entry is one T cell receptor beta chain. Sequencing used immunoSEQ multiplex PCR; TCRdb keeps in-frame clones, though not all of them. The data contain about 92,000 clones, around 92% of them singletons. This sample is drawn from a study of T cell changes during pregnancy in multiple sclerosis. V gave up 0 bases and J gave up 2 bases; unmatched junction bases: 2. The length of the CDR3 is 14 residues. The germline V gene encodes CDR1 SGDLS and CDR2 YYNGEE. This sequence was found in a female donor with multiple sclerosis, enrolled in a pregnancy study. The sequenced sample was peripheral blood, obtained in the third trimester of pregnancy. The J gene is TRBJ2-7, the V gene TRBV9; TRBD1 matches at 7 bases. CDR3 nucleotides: TGTGCCAGCAGCGTAGGGGACAGCACCTACGAGCAGTACTTC. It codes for CASSVGDSTYEQYF.